Below are 5 T cell receptor beta chains sequenced from a single sample in a study of blood T cells in healthy people across ages. A second roughly 6 to 12 cycle PCR used barcoded and J-beta primers. TCRdb reprocessed the 5' RACE reads via MiXCR and lists one record per CDR3 protein. Of 700,000 to 950,000 distinct CDR3 sequences in the sample, 58% were seen once. The material sequenced was blood. These receptors all stem from a man between 25 and 39 years old in good health.

The CDR3 DNA is TGTGCCATCAGTGATCTGTACCTAGCCAAAAACATTCAGTACTTC. Protein product: CAISDLYLAKNIQYF. The chain combines TRBV10-3 with TRBJ2-4; D gene ambiguous. Trimming took off 3 bases at V and 0 bases at J, with 9 bases between the two ends. The CDR3 runs 15 residues. Germline CDR1 ENHRY, CDR2 SYGVKD.

This clonotype has at least ten counts. This chain connects TRBV7-2 to TRBJ1-2, with TRBD1 matching 7 bases. J was trimmed by 3 bases and V by 5 bases; bases with no gene match: 9. CDR1 and CDR2 from the germline V gene are SGHTA and FQGNSA. This CDR3 has 15 amino acids. The CDR3 nucleotides are TGTGCCAGCAGCCCCCCCCCGACAGGGTACTATGGCTACACCTTC. As protein: CASSPPPTGYYGYTF.

This clonotype occurred once. The chain uses TRBV20-1 and TRBJ2-5; D possibly matches TRBD1 or TRBD2 (5 bases each). CDR1 is DFQATT and CDR2 is SNEGSKA in the germline V gene (reference sequence). Trimming cost V 6 bases and J 11 bases, with 31 bases left between them. The length of the CDR3 is 16 residues. The CDR3 nucleotides are TGCAGTGCCCCCTATCGGGTAGAGGGACGGGAAAAAGAGCAGTACTTC. Its translation: CSAPYRVEGREKEQYF.

V gene TRBV7-7 combines with J gene TRBJ2-5; maybe TRBD2 (5 bases). The ends were cut back, 1 base at V and 11 bases at J, with 17 bases in the middle. The CDR3 has 14 residues. Germline values: CDR1 SSHAT, CDR2 FNYEAQ (reference sequence). The CDR3 DNA follows: TGTGCCAGCAGCTTAGTGGAAGAGGGTGGTGAGCAGTACTTC. It yields the protein CASSLVEEGGEQYF.

Here the CDR3 reads CASSAAGTPQFF. CDR3 sequence (DNA): TGTGCCAGCAGCGCAGCCGGGACTCCGCAGTTCTTC. V usage is TRBV5-5 and J usage is TRBJ2-1; a possible D gene is TRBD2 (6 bases). The CDR3 covers 12 residues. V lost 4 bases and J 12 bases, leaving 14 bases between the germline ends. Germline CDR1 is SGHKS and CDR2 is YYEKEE (reference sequence).